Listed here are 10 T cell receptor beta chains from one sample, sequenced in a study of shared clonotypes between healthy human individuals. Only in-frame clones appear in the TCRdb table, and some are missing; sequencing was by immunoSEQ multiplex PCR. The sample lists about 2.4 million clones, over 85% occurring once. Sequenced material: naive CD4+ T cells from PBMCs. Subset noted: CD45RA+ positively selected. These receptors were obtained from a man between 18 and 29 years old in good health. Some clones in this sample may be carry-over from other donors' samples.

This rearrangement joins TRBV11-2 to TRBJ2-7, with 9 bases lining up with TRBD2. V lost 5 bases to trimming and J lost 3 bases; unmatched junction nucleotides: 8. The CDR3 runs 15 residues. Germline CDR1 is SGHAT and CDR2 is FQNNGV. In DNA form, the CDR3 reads TGTGCCAGCAGCCCCCTCGGGACTAGCTTCTACGAGCAGTACTTC. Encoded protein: CASSPLGTSFYEQYF. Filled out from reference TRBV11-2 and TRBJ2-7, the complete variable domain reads EAGVAQSPRYKIIEKRQSVAFWCNPISGHATLYWYQQILGQGPKLLIQFQNNGVVDDSQLPKDRFSAERLKGVDSTLKIQPAKLEDSAVYLCASSPLGTSFYEQYFGPGTRLTVT.

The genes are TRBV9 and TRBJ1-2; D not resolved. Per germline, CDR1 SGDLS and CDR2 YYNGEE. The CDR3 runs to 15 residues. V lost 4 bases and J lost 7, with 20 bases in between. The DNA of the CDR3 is TGTGCCAGCAGCCCCCCTGTCCGGCTTGGGAGTGGCTACACCTTC. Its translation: CASSPPVRLGSGYTF.

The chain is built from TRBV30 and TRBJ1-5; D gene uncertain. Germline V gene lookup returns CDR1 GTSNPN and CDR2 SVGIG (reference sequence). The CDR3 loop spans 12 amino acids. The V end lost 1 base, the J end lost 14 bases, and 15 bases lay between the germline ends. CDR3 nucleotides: TGTGCCTGGAGTGGGGGAACAAACCTTAAGCATTTT. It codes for CAWSGGTNLKHF. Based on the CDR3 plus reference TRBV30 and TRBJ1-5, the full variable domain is SQTIHQWPATLVQPVGSPLSLECTVEGTSNPNLYWYRQAAGRGLQLLFYSVGIGQISSEVPQNLSASRPQDRQFILSSKKLLLSDSGFYLCAWSGGTNLKHFGDGTRLSIL.

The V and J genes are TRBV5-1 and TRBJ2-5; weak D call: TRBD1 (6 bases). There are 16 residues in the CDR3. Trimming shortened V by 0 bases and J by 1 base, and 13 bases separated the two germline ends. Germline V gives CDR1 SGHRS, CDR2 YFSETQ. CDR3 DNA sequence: TGCGCCAGCAGCTTGGGACAGGTGATGCCCCAAGAGACCCAGTACTTC. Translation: CASSLGQVMPQETQYF. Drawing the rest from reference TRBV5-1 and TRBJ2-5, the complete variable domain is KAGVTQTPRYLIKTRGQQVTLSCSPISGHRSVSWYQQTPGQGLQFLFEYFSETQRNKGNFPGRFSGRQFSNSRSEMNVSTLELGDSALYLCASSLGQVMPQETQYFGPGTRLLVL.

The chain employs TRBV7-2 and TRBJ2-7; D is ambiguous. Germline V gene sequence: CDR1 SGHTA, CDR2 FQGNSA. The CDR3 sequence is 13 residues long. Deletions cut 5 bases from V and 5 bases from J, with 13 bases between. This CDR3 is CASSPNNKNEQYF. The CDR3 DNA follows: TGTGCCAGCAGCCCCAACAATAAGAACGAGCAGTACTTC. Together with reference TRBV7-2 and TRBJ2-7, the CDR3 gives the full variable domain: GAGVSQSPSNKVTEKGKDVELRCDPISGHTALYWYRQSLGQGLEFLIYFQGNSAPDKSGLPSDRFSAERTGGSVSTLTIQRTQQEDSAVYLCASSPNNKNEQYFGPGTRLTVT.

CDR3 sequence reads: CASSFSRTAQETSYNEQFF. For the CDR3, the DNA is TGCGCCAGCAGCTTTTCGAGGACAGCCCAGGAAACTTCCTACAATGAGCAGTTCTTC. V usage is TRBV5-1 and J usage is TRBJ2-1, with a weak D call TRBD1 (6 bases). This CDR3 comprises 19 residues. V was trimmed by 2 bases and J by 1 base, leaving 22 bases between them. Germline-derived CDR1 and CDR2 are SGHRS and YFSETQ.

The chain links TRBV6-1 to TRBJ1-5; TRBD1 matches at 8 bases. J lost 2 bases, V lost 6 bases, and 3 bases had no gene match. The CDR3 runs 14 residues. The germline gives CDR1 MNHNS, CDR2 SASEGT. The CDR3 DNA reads TGTGCCAGCAGGAAGGACAGGGGCAATCAGCCCCAGCATTTT. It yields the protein CASRKDRGNQPQHF.

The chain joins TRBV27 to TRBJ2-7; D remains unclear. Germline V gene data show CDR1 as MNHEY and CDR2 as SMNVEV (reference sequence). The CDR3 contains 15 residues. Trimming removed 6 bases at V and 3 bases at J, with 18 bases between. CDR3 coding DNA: TGTGCCAGCAGATCGATTCAAGCGACCAACTACGAGCAGTACTTC. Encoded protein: CASRSIQATNYEQYF.

CDR3 sequence: CASSLGGGYEQYF. CDR3 sequence (DNA): TGTGCCAGCAGCTTAGGCGGGGGCTACGAGCAGTACTTC. The chain recombines TRBV11-3 with TRBJ2-7, with TRBD2 matching over 7 bases. V was clipped by 1 base and J by 3 bases; unmatched bases: 0. CDR3 size: 13 residues. From germline, CDR1 is SGHNT and CDR2 YENEEA.

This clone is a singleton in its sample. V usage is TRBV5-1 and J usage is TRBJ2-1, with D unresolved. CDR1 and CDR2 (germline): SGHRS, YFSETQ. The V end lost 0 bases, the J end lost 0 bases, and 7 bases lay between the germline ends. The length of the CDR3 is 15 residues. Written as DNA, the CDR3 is TGCGCCAGCAGCTTGGTGGTAAGCTCCTACAATGAGCAGTTCTTC. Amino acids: CASSLVVSSYNEQFF.